Following are 27 T cell receptor beta chains from one sample sequenced in a study of monozygotic twins with cystic fibrosis. Only in-frame clones appear in the TCRdb table, and some are missing; sequencing was by immunoSEQ multiplex PCR. The sample has 22,000 or so clones, around 87% seen once; the top ten hold around 1.3%. Sequencing was done on a sample of blood. Source of these receptors: a woman younger than 45 with cystic fibrosis.

This CDR3 reads CASSLSPGHGNTIYF. The CDR3 coding sequence is TGCGCCAGCAGCCTATCCCCGGGACACGGAAACACCATATATTTT. The chain is built from TRBV4-1 and TRBJ1-3; tentatively, D is TRBD1 (6 bases). Germline values: CDR1 MGHRA, CDR2 YSYEKL. The CDR3 sequence is 15 residues long. With 4 bases removed from V and 4 bases from J, the gap between germline ends came to 14 bases.

V is TRBV2 and J is TRBJ1-5; D uncertain. CDR3 length equals 15 residues. Germline lookup yields CDR1 SNHLY and CDR2 FYNNEI. V dropped 6 bases and J dropped 2 bases, with 14 bases sitting between them. CDR3 amino acids: CASRPGPSGNQPQHF. For the CDR3, the DNA is TGTGCCAGCAGGCCCGGGCCTAGTGGCAATCAGCCCCAGCATTTT.

The chain carries TRBV4-1 and TRBJ2-7; D might be TRBD1 or TRBD2, each matching 5 bases. Germline V CDR1 and CDR2: MGHRA, YSYEKL. Trimming removed 0 bases at V and 0 bases at J, with 12 bases between. The length of the CDR3 is 16 residues. The CDR3 region is CASSQEAAGSSYEQYF. The CDR3, as DNA: TGCGCCAGCAGCCAAGAGGCGGCAGGGAGCTCCTACGAGCAGTACTTC.

This chain connects TRBV29-1 to TRBJ1-1; 8 nucleotides align to TRBD1. CDR3 size: 14 residues. After removal of 7 bases from V and 2 bases from J, the junction contained 9 bases not matched to a gene. Looked up from germline, CDR1 is SQVTM and CDR2 is ANQGSEA. The CDR3 DNA sequence: TGCAGCGGGTCGGTGGGACAGGCCAACACTGAAGCTTTCTTT. Its protein is CSGSVGQANTEAFF.

The chain links TRBV19 to TRBJ1-1; D unresolved. This CDR3 contains 14 residues. Trimming removed 3 bases at V and 0 bases at J, with 8 bases between. Germline V gene sequence: CDR1 LNHDA, CDR2 SQIVND (reference sequence). The CDR3: CASSIGEVNTEAFF. CDR3 nucleotide sequence: TGTGCCAGTAGTATCGGGGAAGTGAACACTGAAGCTTTCTTT.

V and J are TRBV18 and TRBJ1-1, with TRBD1 as a possible D gene (5 bases). CDR3 length equals 16 residues. Deletions cut 1 base from V and 2 bases from J, with 14 bases between. CDR1 and CDR2 (germline): KGHSH, LQKENI. The CDR3 here is CASSPQQATGNTEAFF. CDR3 nucleotides: TGTGCCAGCTCACCACAACAGGCCACAGGCAACACTGAAGCTTTCTTT.

V is TRBV2 and J is TRBJ2-2; perhaps TRBD2 as D (6 bases). This CDR3 region has 16 residues. Trimming removed 7 bases at V and 4 bases at J, with 19 bases between. CDR1 is SNHLY and CDR2 is FYNNEI in the germline V gene. This CDR3 is CASTFLGGPGTGELFF. CDR3 sequence (DNA): TGTGCCAGCACCTTCCTCGGGGGTCCCGGCACCGGGGAGCTGTTTTTT.

This clone was recorded a few times. The chain carries TRBV14 and TRBJ2-4; 7 positions match TRBD1. This CDR3 is built from 16 residues. The V gene's germline CDR1 is SGHDN and CDR2 FVKESK. The V gene end was trimmed by 4 bases and the J gene end by 2 bases; junction bases not matched to a gene: 8. In nucleotides, the CDR3 is TGTGCCAGCAGCCCGACGACAGGGAAGACCAAAAACATTCAGTACTTC. Encoded protein: CASSPTTGKTKNIQYF. Based on the CDR3 plus reference TRBV14 and TRBJ2-4, the full variable domain is EAGVTQFPSHSVIEKGQTVTLRCDPISGHDNLYWYRRVMGKEIKFLLHFVKESKQDESGMPNNRFLAERTGGTYSTLKVQPAELEDSGVYFCASSPTTGKTKNIQYFGAGTRLSVL.

The chain carries TRBV5-6 and TRBJ1-6; D may be TRBD1 (6 bases). The germline V gene has CDR1 SGHDT and CDR2 YYEEEE. Between the trimmed V and J ends, which lost 0 bases and 9 bases, there was a span of 10 bases. The CDR3 consists of 14 residues. CDR3 in amino acids: CASSLGGQTSPLHF. CDR3 nucleotides: TGTGCCAGCAGCTTGGGGGGGCAAACTTCACCCCTCCACTTT.

The V gene is TRBV7-9, the J gene TRBJ1-1; 7 bases align to TRBD1. The CDR3 is made up of 15 amino acids. The J segment lost 3 bases and the V segment lost 5 bases, leaving 9 bases of the junction unmatched. Germline CDR1 SEHNR, CDR2 FQNEAQ (reference sequence). Written as DNA, the CDR3 is TGTGCCAGCAGCCGACCGGGACAGAAATACACTGAAGCTTTCTTT. Its translation: CASSRPGQKYTEAFF.

This chain joins TRBV7-9 and TRBJ2-2; D ambiguous. The V gene lost 2 bases and the J gene lost 7 bases, with 11 bases spanning the gap. The germline gives CDR1 SEHNR, CDR2 FQNEAQ (reference sequence). The length of the CDR3 is 14 residues. The CDR3 spells CASSLRLVGGELFF. The CDR3, as DNA: TGTGCCAGCAGCTTACGGCTAGTGGGCGGGGAGCTGTTTTTT.

This clone was seen just once. For the CDR3, the DNA is TGCGCCAGCAGCCCCATGGGCGGGGGGCGCCAAGAGACCCAGTACTTC. Translated: CASSPMGGGRQETQYF. V gene TRBV5-1 combines with J gene TRBJ2-5; 8 nucleotides agree with TRBD2. The CDR3 has 16 amino acids. The J segment lost 1 base and the V segment lost 4 bases, leaving 9 bases of the junction unmatched. Per germline, CDR1 SGHRS and CDR2 YFSETQ.

The chain combines TRBV27 with TRBJ2-7, with 7 bases that match TRBD2. Germline V gene lookup returns CDR1 MNHEY and CDR2 SMNVEV (reference sequence). This CDR3 is 15 amino acids long. J lost 1 base, V lost 4 bases, and 7 bases had no gene match. CDR3 sequence (DNA): TGTGCCAGCAGTTCCCCGGGGCGGGGGTCCTACGAGCAGTACTTC. The encoded protein is CASSSPGRGSYEQYF.

V is TRBV21-1 and J is TRBJ1-2. TRBV21-1 is given as a pseudogene. CDR3 size: 13 residues. The CDR3: CASSEGTNYGYTF. In DNA, the CDR3 is TGTGCCAGCAGCGAGGGGACTAACTATGGCTACACCTTC.

V usage is TRBV7-2 and J usage is TRBJ2-1; D remains ambiguous. Trimming took off 1 base at V and 13 bases at J, with 11 bases between the two ends. Germline V lookup: CDR1 SGHTA, CDR2 FQGNSA. This CDR3 has 12 residues. As DNA, the CDR3 is TGTGCCAGCAGCTTAGGCGGCCTGGACCAGTTCTTC. The encoded protein is CASSLGGLDQFF.

The rearrangement uses TRBV21-1 and TRBJ1-3; the DNA was not compared with TRBD1, the D call given in the table. TRBV21-1 is reported as a pseudogene. This CDR3 is built from 16 residues. This CDR3 reads CASSKAQTGAGNTIYF. For the CDR3, the DNA is TGTGCCAGCAGCAAAGCCCAGACAGGAGCTGGAAACACCATATATTTT.

The chain links TRBV7-2 to TRBJ1-3; D gene ambiguous. The CDR3 covers 16 residues. Trimming cost V 3 bases and J 0 bases, with 12 bases left between them. Germline CDR1 and CDR2: SGHTA and FQGNSA. The CDR3 region is CASSFDGFPSGNTIYF. CDR3 nucleotide sequence: TGTGCCAGCAGCTTTGACGGCTTTCCCTCTGGAAACACCATATATTTT. The variable domain in full, completed from reference TRBV7-2 and TRBJ1-3, reads GAGVSQSPSNKVTEKGKDVELRCDPISGHTALYWYRQSLGQGLEFLIYFQGNSAPDKSGLPSDRFSAERTGGSVSTLTIQRTQQEDSAVYLCASSFDGFPSGNTIYFGEGSWLTVV.

The chain joins TRBV19 to TRBJ1-5, with unresolved D. Germline V gene lookup returns CDR1 LNHDA and CDR2 SQIVND (reference sequence). V was shortened by 6 bases and J by 2 bases, with 17 bases between the two germline ends. The CDR3 extends over 16 amino acids. Here the CDR3 reads CASSILQAFGNQPQHF. Written as DNA, the CDR3 is TGTGCCAGTAGCATACTCCAGGCTTTTGGCAATCAGCCCCAGCATTTT. The variable domain in full, completed from reference TRBV19 and TRBJ1-5, reads DGGITQSPKYLFRKEGQNVTLSCEQNLNHDAMYWYRQDPGQGLRLIYYSQIVNDFQKGDIAEGYSVSREKKESFPLTVTSAQKNPTAFYLCASSILQAFGNQPQHFGDGTRLSIL.

In its sample, this clone was seen once. The chain is built from TRBV7-2 and TRBJ2-5; 11 bases match TRBD2. Germline lookup yields CDR1 SGHTA and CDR2 FQGNSA. V trimming: 1 base; J trimming: 6 bases; junction bases outside the gene matches: 7. The CDR3 runs 16 residues. The CDR3 coding sequence is TGTGCCAGCAGCTTAGTACTAGCGGGGGTGGGAAAGACCCAGTACTTC. It yields the protein CASSLVLAGVGKTQYF.

The gene calls are TRBV18 and TRBJ2-5; perhaps TRBD1 as D (6 bases). V was cut by 3 bases and J by 2 bases, with 10 bases left in between. Germline V lookup: CDR1 KGHSH, CDR2 LQKENI. The CDR3 spans 14 residues. CDR3 protein: CASSPRDIQETQYF. CDR3 sequence (DNA): TGTGCCAGCTCACCCCGGGACATTCAAGAGACCCAGTACTTC.

J is TRBJ2-1 and V is TRBV30, with D tentatively TRBD1 or TRBD2 (5 bases each). The CDR3 sequence is 14 residues long. In germline, CDR1 is GTSNPN, CDR2 SVGIG (reference sequence). V lost 4 bases and J lost 3, with 13 bases in between. For the CDR3, the DNA is TGTGCCTGGACCGGGACCTATGGCTACAATGAGCAGTTCTTC. It encodes CAWTGTYGYNEQFF.

DNA for the CDR3: TGTGCCAGCAGCAAGGTAGCGGCCAATAGCACAGATACGCAGTATTTT. Its protein product is CASSKVAANSTDTQYF. The chain uses TRBV21-1 and TRBJ2-3; TRBD2 is the table's D call and was not checked against the DNA. TRBV21-1 is tagged as a pseudogene. CDR3 length: 16 residues.

V gene TRBV10-3 combines with J gene TRBJ2-1, with 8 bases that match TRBD2. There are 12 residues in the CDR3. CDR1 is ENHRY and CDR2 is SYGVKD in the germline V gene. The V gene end was trimmed by 8 bases and the J gene end by 7 bases; junction bases not matched to a gene: 4. The CDR3 DNA sequence: TGTGCCATCTCGGAGCGGGGGAATGAGCAGTTCTTC. It yields the protein CAISERGNEQFF.

Here the CDR3 DNA reads TGTGCCAGCAATACCCTTGGACAGGGTCGAAATGAGCAGTTCTTC. Translating it yields CASNTLGQGRNEQFF. The chain recombines TRBV6-5 with TRBJ2-1; 8 bases fit TRBD1. There are 15 residues in the CDR3. Trimming took 7 bases from V and 7 from J; bases not matched to a gene: 12. Germline V lookup: CDR1 MNHEY, CDR2 SVGAGI.

The chain combines TRBV28 with TRBJ1-1; TRBD1 agrees at 9 bases. Trimming cost V 5 bases and J 11 bases; bases outside gene matches: 6. The CDR3 has 12 residues. Germline CDR1 MDHEN, CDR2 SYDVKM. The CDR3 here is CASSAGTGRAFF. The CDR3 DNA reads TGTGCCAGCAGTGCCGGGACAGGGAGGGCTTTCTTT.

As DNA, the CDR3 is TGTGCCAGCAGTCCATTGACAGGGGACGGGGCCAACGTCCTGACTTTC. Protein: CASSPLTGDGANVLTF. This sequence joins TRBV6-4 and TRBJ2-6; 8 nucleotides agree with TRBD1. The CDR3 spans 16 residues. Trimming cost V 5 bases and J 4 bases; bases outside gene matches: 7. Per germline, CDR1 MRHNA and CDR2 SNTAGT.

The gene calls are TRBV30 and TRBJ1-1; maybe TRBD1 (6 bases). Germline values: CDR1 GTSNPN, CDR2 SVGIG (reference sequence). This CDR3 region has 17 residues. Trimming removed 8 bases from V and 3 bases from J, with 28 bases in between. DNA of the CDR3: TGTGCCCCGGATTTGCCCCGGTGGGGGGGCCTGGACACTGAAGCTTTCTTT. It specifies CAPDLPRWGGLDTEAFF.